Listed below are T cell receptor beta chains from one sample, sequenced in a study of molecular identifiers for immune sequencing clone quantification. MiXCR, applied by TCRdb to the PCR reads, yields one record per CDR3 protein. The sample holds hundreds of thousands of distinct CDR3 sequences, around 25% seen once. Sequenced sample: naive CD8+ T cells from blood, with Jurkat cell RNA spiked in. Source of these receptors: a human donor in good health. Some libraries in this study had Jurkat cell RNA spiked in. Each CDR3 is given with its conserved first and last residue. The D gene is left open where the match is weak. Rows may omit the clone size; those that give it use once, few, many or a size class.

D: .
J: TRBJ2-2
size: few
V: TRBV12-3/TRBV12-4
DNA: TGTGCCAGCAGCATGGTTGCCGGGGAGCTGTTTTTT
CDR3: CASSMVAGELFF

D: .
J: TRBJ1-4
size: many
V: TRBV7-9
DNA: TGTGCCAGCAGCCCCGACAGAAATAATGAAAAACTGTTTTTT
CDR3: CASSPDRNNEKLFF

D: .
J: TRBJ2-3
size: many
V: TRBV19
DNA: TGTGCCAGTAGTACCACTCAAGGAGATACGCAGTATTTT
CDR3: CASSTTQGDTQYF

D: .
J: TRBJ2-2
size: once
V: TRBV9
DNA: TGTGCCTGCAGCGGAGAGGACAGCGTAGGCATCTATAACACCGGGGAGCTGTTTTTT
CDR3: CACSGEDSVGIYNTGELFF

D: .
J: TRBJ2-7
size: few
V: TRBV7-9
DNA: TGTGCCAGCAGCACCTTAGGGCACAACTACGAGCAGTACTTC
CDR3: CASSTLGHNYEQYF

D: TRBD1
J: TRBJ2-7
size: .
V: TRBV30
DNA: TGTGCCTGGAGGAAGGACAGGGAACGTCCTACCGTGGGCGAGCAGTACTTC
CDR3: CAWRKDRERPTVGEQYF

D: .
J: TRBJ2-3
size: .
V: TRBV13
DNA: TGTGCCAGCAGCACGCAGGGTAGGGCAGATACGCAGTATTTT
CDR3: CASSTQGRADTQYF

D: TRBD2
J: TRBJ2-7
size: .
V: TRBV9
DNA: TGTGCCAGCAGCGTAAGCGGGGGGGCCAGCTACGAGCAGTACTTC
CDR3: CASSVSGGASYEQYF

D: .
J: TRBJ2-1
size: many
V: TRBV29-1
DNA: TGCACGAGTGGGGATTACAATGAGCAGTTCTTC
CDR3: CTSGDYNEQFF

D: TRBD1
J: TRBJ1-2
size: .
V: TRBV6-5
DNA: TGTGCCAGCAGTTACTCCGGGGAGGGGGCCGATGGCTACACCTTC
CDR3: CASSYSGEGADGYTF

D: .
J: TRBJ2-4
size: many
V: TRBV20-1
DNA: TGCAGTGCTCATCCGGACAGTCTAGCCAAAAACATTCAGTACTTC
CDR3: CSAHPDSLAKNIQYF

D: .
J: TRBJ1-4
size: .
V: TRBV23-1
DNA: TGCGCCAGCACAATTAAACCCAGGAGGCCGGGTGAAAAACTGTTTTTT
CDR3: CASTIKPRRPGEKLFF

D: .
J: TRBJ2-7
size: many
V: TRBV4-3
DNA: TGCGCCAGCAGCCAAGATCGGGCGGGAAGGTACGAGCAGTACTTC
CDR3: CASSQDRAGRYEQYF

D: .
J: TRBJ2-1
size: many
V: TRBV6-5
DNA: TGTGCCAGCACACCAAGGCCGACCTACAATGAGCAGTTCTTC
CDR3: CASTPRPTYNEQFF